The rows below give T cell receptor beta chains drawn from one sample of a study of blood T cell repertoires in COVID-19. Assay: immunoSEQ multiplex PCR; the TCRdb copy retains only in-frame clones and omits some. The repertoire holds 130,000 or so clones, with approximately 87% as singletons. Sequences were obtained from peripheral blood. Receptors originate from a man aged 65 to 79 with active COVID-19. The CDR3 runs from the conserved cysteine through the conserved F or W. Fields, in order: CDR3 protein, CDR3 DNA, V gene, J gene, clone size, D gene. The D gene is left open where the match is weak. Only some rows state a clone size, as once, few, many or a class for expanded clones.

CAISEGAAGEYF,TGTGCCATCAGTGAAGGTGCAGCGGGAGAGTACTTC,TRBV10-3,TRBJ2-7,-,TRBD2
CASSPLKPGQSNQPQHF,TGTGCCAGCAGCCCTCTTAAACCAGGGCAAAGCAATCAGCCCCAGCATTTT,TRBV11-3,TRBJ1-5,-,-
CASRWGTGESYEQYF,TGTGCCAGCCGCTGGGGGACAGGGGAATCCTACGAGCAGTACTTC,TRBV6-5,TRBJ2-7,-,TRBD1
CASSPWTSGTFQETQYF,TGTGCCAGCAGCCCATGGACTAGCGGGACGTTCCAAGAGACCCAGTACTTC,TRBV7-9,TRBJ2-5,-,TRBD2
CASSARDRDRANEKLFF,TGTGCCAGCAGCGCCCGGGACAGGGATCGGGCTAATGAAAAACTGTTTTTT,TRBV7-9,TRBJ1-4,-,TRBD1
CASRRLRDRVTEAFF,TGTGCCAGTAGAAGGCTCCGGGACAGGGTCACTGAAGCTTTCTTT,TRBV19,TRBJ1-1,-,TRBD1
CSVLQGTNEKLFF,TGCAGCGTTCTACAGGGAACTAATGAAAAACTGTTTTTT,TRBV29-1,TRBJ1-4,-,-
CASSQDFERGGTQYF,TGTGCCAGCAGCCAAGATTTCGAGCGGGGTGGGACCCAGTACTTC,TRBV3-1/TRBV3-2,TRBJ2-5,-,TRBD2
CASSLRGGAQPQHF,TGTGCCAGCAGCCTCCGGGGGGGCGCTCAGCCCCAGCATTTT,TRBV6-5,TRBJ1-5,once,-
CASSFDRDEQYF,TGTGCCAGCAGTTTCGACAGGGACGAGCAGTACTTC,TRBV11-1,TRBJ2-7,-,TRBD1
CASSEYRGSGTEAFF,TGTGCCAGCAGCGAGTACAGGGGAAGCGGGACTGAAGCTTTCTTT,TRBV11-2,TRBJ1-1,-,TRBD1
CASSLTSSGNYNEQFF,TGTGCCAGCAGCTTAACTTCTAGCGGGAACTACAATGAGCAGTTCTTC,TRBV7-3,TRBJ2-1,-,TRBD2
CASSPQAGGLQETQYF,TGTGCCAGTAGTCCACAAGCGGGAGGCCTGCAAGAGACCCAGTACTTC,TRBV19,TRBJ2-5,once,TRBD2
CASSPLDRGNIQYF,TGTGCCAGCTCACCGTTAGACAGGGGCAACATTCAGTACTTC,TRBV18,TRBJ2-4,once,TRBD1
CASSSGGRGPSNQPQHF,TGTGCCAGCAGCTCCGGGGGCAGGGGGCCGTCGAATCAGCCCCAGCATTTT,TRBV7-9,TRBJ1-5,once,TRBD1
CASSQDSRLISGANVLTF,TGTGCCAGCAGCCAAGATTCGCGGCTTATCTCTGGGGCCAACGTCCTGACTTTC,TRBV3-1/TRBV3-2,TRBJ2-6,-,-
CAWSASGTGIGIQYF,TGTGCCTGGAGTGCTTCCGGGACAGGGATTGGCATTCAGTACTTC,TRBV30,TRBJ2-4,-,TRBD1
CATSDQTSGRTEQYF,TGTGCCACCAGTGACCAGACTAGCGGGAGAACCGAGCAGTACTTC,TRBV24-1,TRBJ2-7,once,TRBD2
CASSWGQGGTEAFF,TGTGCCAGCAGTTGGGGGCAGGGGGGCACTGAAGCTTTCTTT,TRBV27,TRBJ1-1,-,TRBD1
CASSVEVYEQYF,TGTGCCAGCAGTGTTGAGGTCTACGAGCAGTACTTC,TRBV2,TRBJ2-7,-,-
CAAGEQGHAYEQYF,TGTGCCGCCGGTGAGCAGGGACACGCGTACGAGCAGTACTTC,TRBV28,TRBJ2-7,-,-
CASSPDRYNEQFF,TGCGCCAGCAGCCCTGACAGGTACAATGAGCAGTTCTTC,TRBV5-1,TRBJ2-1,once,-
CATSGGGQPQHF,TGTGCCACCTCTGGGGGGGGTCAGCCCCAGCATTTT,TRBV24-1,TRBJ1-5,few,-
CASSLGYTEAFF,TGTGCCAGCAGTTTGGGCTACACTGAAGCTTTCTTT,TRBV28,TRBJ1-1,few,-
CASSEPGQNQPQHF,TGTGCCAGCAGTGAACCGGGACAGAATCAGCCCCAGCATTTT,TRBV25-1,TRBJ1-5,-,TRBD1
CASSSYSTDTQYF,TGTGCCAGCAGCTCCTACAGCACAGATACGCAGTATTTT,TRBV7-9,TRBJ2-3,-,-
CASSPPPGGVQFF,TGTGCCAGCAGTCCACCCCCGGGGGGAGTGCAGTTCTTC,TRBV6-2/TRBV6-3,TRBJ2-1,-,TRBD2
CASSKQGDMGYEQYF,TGTGCCAGCAGTAAACAGGGGGATATGGGCTACGAGCAGTACTTC,TRBV6-5,TRBJ2-7,-,TRBD1
CASSVRLWGEQYF,TGTGCCAGCAGTGTAAGACTATGGGGCGAGCAGTACTTC,TRBV2,TRBJ2-7,-,-
CASTGTSGIYEQYF,TGTGCCAGCACTGGGACTAGCGGAATCTACGAGCAGTACTTC,TRBV25-1,TRBJ2-7,-,TRBD2
CASSKPGQGYEQYF,TGTGCCAGTTCTAAACCGGGACAGGGGTACGAGCAGTACTTC,TRBV19,TRBJ2-7,-,TRBD1
CASRMALRSGANVLTF,TGCGCCAGCAGAATGGCACTGCGGTCTGGGGCCAACGTCCTGACTTTC,TRBV5-1,TRBJ2-6,once,-
CASSVVSVNTEAFF,TGTGCCAGCAGCGTAGTATCTGTGAACACTGAAGCTTTCTTT,TRBV9,TRBJ1-1,-,-
CASSITGAEETQYF,TGTGCCAGCAGCATAACAGGGGCGGAAGAGACCCAGTACTTC,TRBV5-6,TRBJ2-5,-,TRBD1
CASSKPRGLAGNEQFF,TGTGCCAGCAGTAAACCCCGGGGACTAGCGGGTAATGAGCAGTTCTTC,TRBV27,TRBJ2-1,-,TRBD2
CASRDPGLAGVEQYF,TGTGCCAGCAGGGACCCGGGACTAGCGGGAGTCGAGCAGTACTTC,TRBV2,TRBJ2-7,-,TRBD2
CASSQDRGRAYNEQFF,TGTGCCAGCAGCCAAGATAGGGGGAGGGCCTACAATGAGCAGTTCTTC,TRBV3-1/TRBV3-2,TRBJ2-1,-,-
CASSPGQGLFGNTIYF,TGTGCCAGCAGCCCGGGACAGGGCCTTTTTGGAAACACCATATATTTT,TRBV27,TRBJ1-3,few,TRBD1
CASSSFNGRAKDTQYF,TGTGCCAGCAGCTCCTTTAATGGGAGGGCCAAAGATACGCAGTATTTT,TRBV7-8,TRBJ2-3,-,TRBD2
CASTQTYNEQFF,TGTGCCAGCACCCAGACCTACAATGAGCAGTTCTTC,TRBV28,TRBJ2-1,-,-
CATSIIAGGPGGRETQYF,TGTGCCACCAGTATAATCGCGGGAGGGCCTGGGGGGAGAGAGACCCAGTACTTC,TRBV24-1,TRBJ2-5,once,TRBD2
CASSLRAGAQAEQYF,TGCGCCAGCAGCCTGAGGGCGGGAGCTCAGGCCGAGCAGTACTTC,TRBV4-3,TRBJ2-7,-,TRBD2
CSSGTSGRNEQFF,TGCAGCAGTGGGACTAGCGGGAGGAATGAGCAGTTCTTC,TRBV29-1,TRBJ2-1,-,TRBD2
CASSLRDMNTEAFF,TGTGCCAGCAGTTTAAGAGATATGAACACTGAAGCTTTCTTT,TRBV6-5,TRBJ1-1,-,-
CASSSDTIYF,TGTGCCAGCAGCTCCGACACCATATATTTT,TRBV5-4,TRBJ1-3,-,-
CASSLERAIYF,TGTGCCAGCAGTTTAGAGAGGGCCATATATTTT,TRBV28,TRBJ1-3,once,-
CASSDRSGRAGDTQYF,TGTGCCAGCAGTGATCGTAGCGGGAGGGCTGGAGATACGCAGTATTTT,TRBV25-1,TRBJ2-3,few,TRBD2
CATSGGTSTYNEQFF,TGTGCCACCAGTGGCGGGACTAGCACCTACAATGAGCAGTTCTTC,TRBV24-1,TRBJ2-1,-,TRBD2
CASSLGSLAGVNEQFF,TGTGCCAGCAGCTTAGGGTCGCTAGCGGGAGTTAATGAGCAGTTCTTC,TRBV7-2,TRBJ2-1,-,TRBD2
CASSQGDRENTEAFF,TGTGCCAGCAGCCAAGGCGACAGGGAGAACACTGAAGCTTTCTTT,TRBV3-1/TRBV3-2,TRBJ1-1,-,TRBD1
CASSSVSSGRAYEQYF,TGTGCCAGCAGTTCCGTCTCTAGCGGGAGGGCCTACGAGCAGTACTTC,TRBV27,TRBJ2-7,-,TRBD2
CASSWGTGGEQYF,TGCGCCAGCAGCTGGGGGACAGGCGGTGAGCAGTACTTC,TRBV5-1,TRBJ2-7,few,TRBD1
CASSQDDGRAGETQYF,TGCGCCAGCAGCCAAGATGACGGGAGGGCGGGAGAGACCCAGTACTTC,TRBV4-1,TRBJ2-5,-,TRBD2
CASSRAAGGTYNEQFF,TGTGCCAGCAGCCGGGCAGCGGGAGGGACCTACAATGAGCAGTTCTTC,TRBV3-1/TRBV3-2,TRBJ2-1,-,TRBD2
CASSLVPGGGTEAFF,TGTGCCAGCAGCTTAGTTCCAGGGGGTGGCACTGAAGCTTTCTTT,TRBV7-2,TRBJ1-1,-,TRBD1
CASQLAGSYNEQFF,TGTGCCAGCCAATTAGCGGGCTCCTACAATGAGCAGTTCTTC,TRBV6-6,TRBJ2-1,-,TRBD2
CSAGLAPPYEQYF,TGCAGCGCTGGACTAGCGCCGCCGTACGAGCAGTACTTC,TRBV29-1,TRBJ2-7,-,TRBD2